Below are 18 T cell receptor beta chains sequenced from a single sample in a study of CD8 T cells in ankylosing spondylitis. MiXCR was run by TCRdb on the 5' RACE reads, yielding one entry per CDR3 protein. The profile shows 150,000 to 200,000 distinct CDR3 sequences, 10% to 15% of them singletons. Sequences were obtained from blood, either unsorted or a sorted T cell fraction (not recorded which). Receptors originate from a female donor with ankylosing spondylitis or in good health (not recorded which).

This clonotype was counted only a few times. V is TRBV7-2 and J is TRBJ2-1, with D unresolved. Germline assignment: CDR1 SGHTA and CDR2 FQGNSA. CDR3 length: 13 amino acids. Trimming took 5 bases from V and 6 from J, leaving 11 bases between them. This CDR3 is CASSTLQGNEQFF. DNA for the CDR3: TGTGCCAGCAGCACACTCCAAGGCAATGAGCAGTTCTTC.

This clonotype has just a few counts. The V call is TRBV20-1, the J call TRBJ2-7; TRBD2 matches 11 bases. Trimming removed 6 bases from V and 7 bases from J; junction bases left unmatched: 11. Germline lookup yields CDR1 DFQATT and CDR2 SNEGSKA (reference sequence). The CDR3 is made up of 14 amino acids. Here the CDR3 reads CSATQGTSGGEQYF. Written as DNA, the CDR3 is TGCAGTGCAACACAGGGGACTAGCGGAGGAGAGCAGTACTTC.

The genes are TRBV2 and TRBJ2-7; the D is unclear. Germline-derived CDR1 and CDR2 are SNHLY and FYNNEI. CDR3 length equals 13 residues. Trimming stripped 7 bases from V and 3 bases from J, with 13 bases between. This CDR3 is CASTADQNYEQYF. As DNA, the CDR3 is TGTGCCAGCACGGCTGACCAGAACTACGAGCAGTACTTC.

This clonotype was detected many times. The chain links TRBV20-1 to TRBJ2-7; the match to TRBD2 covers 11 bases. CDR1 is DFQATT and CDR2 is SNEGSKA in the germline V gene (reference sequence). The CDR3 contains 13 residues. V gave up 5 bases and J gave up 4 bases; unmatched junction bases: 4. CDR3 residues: CSALAGGFYEQYF. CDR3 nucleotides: TGCAGTGCTCTAGCGGGAGGTTTTTACGAGCAGTACTTC.

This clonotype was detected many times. CDR3 region: CASSRGVQEPQHF. CDR3 in DNA: TGTGCCAGCAGTCGCGGGGTCCAGGAGCCCCAGCATTTT. V and J are TRBV12-3 or TRBV12-4 and TRBJ1-5, with D uncertain. Trimming took 5 bases from V and 8 from J, leaving 13 bases between them. The length of the CDR3 is 13 residues.

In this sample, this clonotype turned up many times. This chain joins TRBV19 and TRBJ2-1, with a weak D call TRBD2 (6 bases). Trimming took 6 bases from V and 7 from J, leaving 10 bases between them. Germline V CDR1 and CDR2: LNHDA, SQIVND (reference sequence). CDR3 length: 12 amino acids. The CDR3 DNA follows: TGTGCCAGTAGCACTGGGGGGAATGAGCAGTTCTTC. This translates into CASSTGGNEQFF.

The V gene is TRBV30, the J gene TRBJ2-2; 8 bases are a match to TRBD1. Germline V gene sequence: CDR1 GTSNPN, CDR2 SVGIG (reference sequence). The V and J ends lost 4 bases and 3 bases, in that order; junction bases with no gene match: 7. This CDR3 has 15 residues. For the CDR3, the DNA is TGTGCCTGGACTAGAGTGGACAGGGACACCGGGGAGCTGTTTTTT. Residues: CAWTRVDRDTGELFF.

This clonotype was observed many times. CDR3 sequence: CASSSTGSLIYEQYF. In DNA, the CDR3 is TGTGCCAGCAGTTCAACGGGATCGTTGATCTACGAGCAGTACTTC. The chain carries TRBV27 and TRBJ2-7, with D possibly TRBD2 on 5 matching bases. CDR1 MNHEY and CDR2 SMNVEV come from the germline V gene (reference sequence). CDR3 length equals 15 residues. V lost 4 bases, J lost 3 bases, and 16 bases lay in between.

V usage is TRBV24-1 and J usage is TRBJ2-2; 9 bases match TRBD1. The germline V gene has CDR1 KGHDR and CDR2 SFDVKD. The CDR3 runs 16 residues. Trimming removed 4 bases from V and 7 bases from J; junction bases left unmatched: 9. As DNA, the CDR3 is TGTGCCACCAGTGACGACAGGGGGGACGGCGGCGGGGAGCTGTTTTTT. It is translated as CATSDDRGDGGGELFF.

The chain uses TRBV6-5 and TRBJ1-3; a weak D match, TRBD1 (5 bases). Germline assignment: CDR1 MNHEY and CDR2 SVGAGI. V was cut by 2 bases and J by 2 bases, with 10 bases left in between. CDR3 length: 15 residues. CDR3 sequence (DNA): TGTGCCAGCAGTTACGAGGGGATCACTGGAAACACCATATATTTT. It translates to CASSYEGITGNTIYF.

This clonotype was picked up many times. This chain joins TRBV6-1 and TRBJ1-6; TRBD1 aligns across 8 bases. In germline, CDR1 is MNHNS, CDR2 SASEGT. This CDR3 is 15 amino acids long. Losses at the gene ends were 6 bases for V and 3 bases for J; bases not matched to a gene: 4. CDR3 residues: CASRDGTGYNSPLHF. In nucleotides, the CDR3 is TGTGCCAGCAGGGATGGGACAGGCTATAATTCACCCCTCCACTTT.

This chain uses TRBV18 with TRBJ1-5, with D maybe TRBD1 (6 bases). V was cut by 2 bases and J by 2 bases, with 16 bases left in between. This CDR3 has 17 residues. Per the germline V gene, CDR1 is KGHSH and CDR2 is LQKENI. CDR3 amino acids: CASSPSFGGAGNQPQHF. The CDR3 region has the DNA TGTGCCAGCTCACCATCATTTGGGGGGGCGGGCAATCAGCCCCAGCATTTT.

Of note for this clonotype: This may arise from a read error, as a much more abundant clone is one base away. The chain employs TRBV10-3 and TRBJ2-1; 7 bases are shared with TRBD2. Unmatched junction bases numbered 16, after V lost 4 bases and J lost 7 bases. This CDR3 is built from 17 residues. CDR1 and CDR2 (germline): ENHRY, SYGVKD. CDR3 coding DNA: TGTGCCATCAGTGGACCGGGACGGCGGGAGACGGGGAATGAGCAGTTCTTC. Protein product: CAISGPGRRETGNEQFF.

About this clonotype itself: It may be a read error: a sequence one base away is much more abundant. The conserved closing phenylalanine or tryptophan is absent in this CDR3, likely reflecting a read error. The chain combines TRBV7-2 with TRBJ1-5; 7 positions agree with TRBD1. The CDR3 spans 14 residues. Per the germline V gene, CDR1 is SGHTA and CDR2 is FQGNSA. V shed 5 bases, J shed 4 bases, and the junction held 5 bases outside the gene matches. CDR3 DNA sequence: TGTGCCAGCAGCCGAGACAGGGTTAATCAGCCCCAGCATCTT. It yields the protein CASSRDRVNQPQHL.

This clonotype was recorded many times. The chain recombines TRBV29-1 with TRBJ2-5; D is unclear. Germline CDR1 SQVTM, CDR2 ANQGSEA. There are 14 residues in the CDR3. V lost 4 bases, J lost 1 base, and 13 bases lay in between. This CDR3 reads CSVAGVLVQETQYF. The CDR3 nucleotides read TGCAGCGTTGCTGGGGTTTTGGTCCAAGAGACCCAGTACTTC. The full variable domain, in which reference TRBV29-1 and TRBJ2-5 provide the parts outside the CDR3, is SAVISQKPSRDICQRGTSLTIQCQVDSQVTMMFWYRQQPGQSLTLIATANQGSEATYESGFVIDKFPISRPNLTFSTLTVSNMSPEDSSIYLCSVAGVLVQETQYFGPGTRLLVL.

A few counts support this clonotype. This chain's CDR3 is CASQRQGGEDTQYF. For the CDR3, the DNA is TGTGCCAGCCAAAGACAGGGGGGTGAAGATACGCAGTATTTT. J is TRBJ2-3 and V is TRBV12-3 or TRBV12-4; 9 nucleotides align to TRBD1. This CDR3 spans 14 amino acids. Trimming cost V 8 bases and J 5 bases; bases outside gene matches: 8.

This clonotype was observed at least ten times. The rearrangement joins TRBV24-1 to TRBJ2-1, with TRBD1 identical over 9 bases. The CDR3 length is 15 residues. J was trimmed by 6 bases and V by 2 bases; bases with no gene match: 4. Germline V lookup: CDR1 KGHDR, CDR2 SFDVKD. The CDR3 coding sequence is TGTGCCACCAGTGATTCATGGGACAGGGCCAATGAGCAGTTCTTC. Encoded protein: CATSDSWDRANEQFF.

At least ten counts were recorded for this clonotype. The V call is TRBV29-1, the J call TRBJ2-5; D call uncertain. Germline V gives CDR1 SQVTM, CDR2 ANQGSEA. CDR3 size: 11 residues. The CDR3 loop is CSATPPETQYF. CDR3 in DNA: TGCAGTGCAACGCCACCCGAGACCCAGTACTTC.